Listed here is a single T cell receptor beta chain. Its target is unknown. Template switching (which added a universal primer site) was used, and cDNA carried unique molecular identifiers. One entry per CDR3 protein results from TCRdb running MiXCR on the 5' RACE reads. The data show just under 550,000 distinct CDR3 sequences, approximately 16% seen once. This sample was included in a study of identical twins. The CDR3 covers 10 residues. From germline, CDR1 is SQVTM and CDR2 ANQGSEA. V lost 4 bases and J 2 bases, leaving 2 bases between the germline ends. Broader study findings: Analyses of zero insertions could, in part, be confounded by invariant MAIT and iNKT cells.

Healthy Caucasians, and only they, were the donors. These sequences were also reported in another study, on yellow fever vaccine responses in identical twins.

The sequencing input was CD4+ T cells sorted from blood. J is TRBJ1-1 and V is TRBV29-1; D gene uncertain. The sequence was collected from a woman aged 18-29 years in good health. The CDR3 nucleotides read TGCAGCGTTGTAAACACTGAAGCTTTCTTT. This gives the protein CSVVNTEAFF.